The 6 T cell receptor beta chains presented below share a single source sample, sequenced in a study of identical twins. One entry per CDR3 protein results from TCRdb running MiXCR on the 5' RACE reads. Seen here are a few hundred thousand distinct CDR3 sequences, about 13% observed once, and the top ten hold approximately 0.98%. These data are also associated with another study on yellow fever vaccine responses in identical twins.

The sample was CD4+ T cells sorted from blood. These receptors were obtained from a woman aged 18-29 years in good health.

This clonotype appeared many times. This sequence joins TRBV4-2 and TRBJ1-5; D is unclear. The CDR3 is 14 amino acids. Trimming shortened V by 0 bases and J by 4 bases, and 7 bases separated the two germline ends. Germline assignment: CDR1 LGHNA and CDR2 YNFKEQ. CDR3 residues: CASSQDLGNQPQHF. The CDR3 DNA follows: TGTGCCAGCAGCCAAGACCTCGGGAATCAGCCCCAGCATTTT.

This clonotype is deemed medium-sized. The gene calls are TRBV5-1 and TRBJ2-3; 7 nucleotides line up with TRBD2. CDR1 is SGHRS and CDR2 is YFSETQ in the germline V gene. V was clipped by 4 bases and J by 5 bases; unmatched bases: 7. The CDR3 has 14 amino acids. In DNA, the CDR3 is TGCGCCAGCAGCAGCGGGACTACCGGAGATACGCAGTATTTT. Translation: CASSSGTTGDTQYF.

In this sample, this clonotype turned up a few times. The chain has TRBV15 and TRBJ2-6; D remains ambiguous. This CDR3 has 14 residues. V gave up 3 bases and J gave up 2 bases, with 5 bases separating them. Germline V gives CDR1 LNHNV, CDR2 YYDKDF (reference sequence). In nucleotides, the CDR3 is TGTGCCACCAGCAGTATGGCTGGGGCCAACGTCCTGACTTTC. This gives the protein CATSSMAGANVLTF. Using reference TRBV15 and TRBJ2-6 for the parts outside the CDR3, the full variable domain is DAMVIQNPRYQVTQFGKPVTLSCSQTLNHNVMYWYQQKSSQAPKLLFHYYDKDFNNEADTPDNFQSRRPNTSFCFLDIRSPGLGDTAMYLCATSSMAGANVLTFGAGSRLTVL.

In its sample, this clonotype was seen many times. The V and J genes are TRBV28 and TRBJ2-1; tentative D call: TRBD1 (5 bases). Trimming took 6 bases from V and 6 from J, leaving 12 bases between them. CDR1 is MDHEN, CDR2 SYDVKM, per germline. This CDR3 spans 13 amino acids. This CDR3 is CASSPDQGNEQFF. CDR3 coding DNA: TGTGCCAGCAGCCCGGACCAGGGCAATGAGCAGTTCTTC.

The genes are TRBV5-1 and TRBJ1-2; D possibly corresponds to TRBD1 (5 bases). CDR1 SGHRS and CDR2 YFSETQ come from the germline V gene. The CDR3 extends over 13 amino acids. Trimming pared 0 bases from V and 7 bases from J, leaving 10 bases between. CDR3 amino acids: CASSLVGAAGYTF. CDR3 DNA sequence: TGCGCCAGCAGCTTGGTCGGGGCGGCTGGCTACACCTTC.

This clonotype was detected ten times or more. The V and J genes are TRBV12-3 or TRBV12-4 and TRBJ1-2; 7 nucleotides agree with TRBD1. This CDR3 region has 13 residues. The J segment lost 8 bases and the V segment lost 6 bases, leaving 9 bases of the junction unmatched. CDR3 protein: CASSPDRVRGYTF. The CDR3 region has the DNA TGTGCCAGCAGCCCCGACAGGGTGAGGGGCTACACCTTC.